The sequence of this T cell receptor beta chain was determined in a study of cytomegalovirus exposure and HLA in healthy donors. Both 60 Vbeta primers and 13 Jbeta primers went into the PCR. Here immunoSEQ multiplex PCR was the method, and the copy in TCRdb shows in-frame clones only, minus some. The sample totals 70,000 to 80,000 clones. J was trimmed by 1 base and V by 7 bases; bases with no gene match: 5. The CDR3 extends over 16 amino acids. Germline V gene lookup returns CDR1 LNHDA and CDR2 SQIVND (reference sequence). This sequence originates from a man aged 35 to 55 in good health and CMV-seronegative. J is TRBJ2-2 and V is TRBV19; 11 bases fit TRBD2. The sequencing sample was made of PBMCs. The CDR3 loop reads CASTRLAGMNTGELFF. For the CDR3, the DNA is TGTGCCAGTACCCGACTAGCGGGAATGAACACCGGGGAGCTGTTTTTT.